The 10 T cell receptor beta chains reported below all come from one sample, sequenced in a study of blood T cell repertoires in COVID-19. Sequenced by immunoSEQ multiplex PCR; TCRdb stores in-frame clones only, minus some. The repertoire consists of under 250,000 clones, with 85% to 90% occurring once and the leading ten covering less than 3.5%. The sample consisted of peripheral blood. The source is a man aged 30-40 years with COVID-19, enrolled during active disease.

This chain uses TRBV28 with TRBJ2-7, with TRBD1 identical over 12 bases. CDR1 is MDHEN, CDR2 SYDVKM, per germline. V was clipped by 4 bases and J by 5 bases; unmatched bases: 18. The length of the CDR3 is 19 residues. The CDR3 region has the DNA TGTGCCAGCAGTTCTATCCTTATCCGAGGGACAGGGGGCGCGGACGAGCAGTACTTC. It specifies CASSSILIRGTGGADEQYF.

The V gene is TRBV6-5, the J gene TRBJ1-5; D possibly corresponds to TRBD1 (5 bases). The CDR3 runs to 15 residues. The V end was cut by 2 bases, the J end by 1 base, with 9 bases between. Germline values: CDR1 MNHEY, CDR2 SVGAGI. The CDR3 loop reads CASSYGAGSNQPQHF. CDR3 DNA sequence: TGTGCCAGCAGTTACGGGGCGGGGAGCAATCAGCCCCAGCATTTT.

The CDR3 sequence: CASSQNRGEYNEQFF. The CDR3 DNA follows: TGCGCCAGCAGCCAAAACAGGGGGGAATACAATGAGCAGTTCTTC. The gene calls are TRBV4-1 and TRBJ2-1; the match to TRBD1 covers 8 bases. V lost 2 bases and J lost 4; bases outside the gene matches: 4. CDR3 size: 15 residues. CDR1 MGHRA and CDR2 YSYEKL come from the germline V gene.

The chain links TRBV2 to TRBJ1-4; D is possibly TRBD1 (6 bases). The germline V and J ends were trimmed by 8 bases and 7 bases, with 29 bases remaining between them. This CDR3 has 18 residues. Germline V CDR1 and CDR2: SNHLY, FYNNEI. CDR3 nucleotide sequence: TGTGCCAGCGGCGGCGACAGGACAATCCATATAAGAGCTGAAAAACTGTTTTTT. Amino acids: CASGGDRTIHIRAEKLFF.

The V gene is TRBV23-1, the J gene TRBJ2-7, with D perhaps matching TRBD1 (6 bases). TRBV23-1 carries the ORF label, with uncertain function. The V end lost 6 bases, the J end lost 0 bases, and 15 bases lay between the germline ends. The CDR3 consists of 15 residues. CDR3 nucleotide sequence: TGCGCCAGCAGAGACCCGAGGGACATCTCCTACGAGCAGTACTTC. Its protein product is CASRDPRDISYEQYF.

The V call is TRBV29-1, the J call TRBJ2-7; 7 nucleotides line up with TRBD1. V dropped 6 bases and J dropped 0; count of bases not matched to a gene: 8. The CDR3 is made up of 14 amino acids. Germline CDR1 and CDR2: SQVTM and ANQGSEA. Here the CDR3 reads CSVMTGLSSYEQYF. The CDR3 nucleotides are TGCAGCGTGATGACAGGGCTGAGCTCCTACGAGCAGTACTTC.

The rearrangement links TRBV6-6 to TRBJ2-7, with a possible D match to TRBD2 (5 bases). The CDR3 totals 15 residues. Per germline, CDR1 MNHNY and CDR2 SVGAGI (reference sequence). The V end was cut by 6 bases, the J end by 3 bases, with 18 bases between. CDR3 DNA sequence: TGTGCCAGCAGCTCCCAGGAGCGGAGGTTCTACGAGCAGTACTTC. It translates to CASSSQERRFYEQYF.

This clone was observed once. This CDR3 is also generated by other DNA sequences in the sample. The rearrangement uses TRBV5-1 and TRBJ2-1; D perhaps matches TRBD2 (6 bases). Trimming cost V 2 bases and J 0 bases, with 12 bases left between them. CDR3 length: 16 amino acids. Germline CDR1 SGHRS, CDR2 YFSETQ. The CDR3 coding sequence is TGCGCCAGCAGCTTATCCGGGGGTAGCTCCTACAATGAGCAGTTCTTC. Protein: CASSLSGGSSYNEQFF.

This sequence joins TRBV20-1 and TRBJ2-7; no clear D gene. Trimming shortened V by 0 bases and J by 6 bases, and 6 bases separated the two germline ends. Germline V CDR1 and CDR2: DFQATT, SNEGSKA (reference sequence). This CDR3 has 11 residues. The CDR3 sequence is CSARDWAEQYF. The CDR3 DNA sequence: TGCAGTGCTAGAGATTGGGCCGAGCAGTACTTC.

The rearrangement links TRBV28 to TRBJ1-2; D is possibly TRBD1 (6 bases). CDR1 and CDR2 from the germline V gene are MDHEN and SYDVKM. V lost 6 bases to trimming and J lost 4 bases, with 12 bases between them. This CDR3 has 13 amino acids. Here the CDR3 reads CASRPTGFYGYTF. The CDR3 DNA reads as TGTGCCAGCAGGCCGACAGGATTCTATGGCTACACCTTC.